This T cell receptor (beta chain) was identified in a study of CD8 T cells in Susac syndrome. Random hexamers served to reverse transcribe about 0.5 to 1 ug RNA. TCRdb recomputed calls from the immunoSEQ multiplex PCR reads with MiXCR, one row per CDR3 protein. The sample consists of about 240,000 distinct CDR3 sequences, about 96% of them appearing once. Germline V gene data show CDR1 as MDHEN and CDR2 as SYDVKM. V was clipped by 5 bases and J by 4 bases; unmatched bases: 7. CDR3 length equals 14 residues. The sequenced target, TCR beta, came from blood CD8+ and CD4+ T cells. On this clonotype itself: Its antigen is undetermined.

Study results and caveats: The CD4+ T cell repertoires, which came from Susac syndrome patients, showed no sign of clonal expansion.

The V and J genes are TRBV28 and TRBJ1-1; the match to TRBD1 covers 7 bases. This receptor was identified in a human donor with Susac syndrome. The sequencing input was CD4+ T cells from PBMCs. The CDR3 sequence is CASSKGQAGTEAFF. CDR3 nucleotide sequence: TGTGCCAGCAGTAAAGGACAGGCGGGCACTGAAGCTTTCTTT. The full variable domain, in which reference TRBV28 and TRBJ1-1 provide the parts outside the CDR3, is DVKVTQSSRYLVKRTGEKVFLECVQDMDHENMFWYRQDPGLGLRLIYFSYDVKMKEKGDIPEGYSVSREKKERFSLILESASTNQTSMYLCASSKGQAGTEAFFGQGTRLTVV.